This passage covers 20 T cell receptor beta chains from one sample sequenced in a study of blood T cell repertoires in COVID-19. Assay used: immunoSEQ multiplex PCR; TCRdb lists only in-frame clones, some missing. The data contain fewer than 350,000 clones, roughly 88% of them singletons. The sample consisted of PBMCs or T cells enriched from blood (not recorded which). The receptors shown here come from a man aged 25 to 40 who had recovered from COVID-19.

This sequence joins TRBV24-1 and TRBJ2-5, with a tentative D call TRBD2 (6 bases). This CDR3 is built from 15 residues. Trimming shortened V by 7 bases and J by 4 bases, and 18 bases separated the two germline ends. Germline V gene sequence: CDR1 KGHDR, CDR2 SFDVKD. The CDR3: CATRPSGTELETQYF. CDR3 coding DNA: TGTGCCACCAGGCCTTCCGGGACTGAGCTAGAGACCCAGTACTTC.

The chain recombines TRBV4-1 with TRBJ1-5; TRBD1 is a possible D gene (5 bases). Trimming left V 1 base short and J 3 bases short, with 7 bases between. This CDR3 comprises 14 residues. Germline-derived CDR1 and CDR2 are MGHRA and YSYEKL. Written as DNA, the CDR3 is TGCGCCAGCAGCCAAGGACAGAACAATCAGCCCCAGCATTTT. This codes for CASSQGQNNQPQHF.

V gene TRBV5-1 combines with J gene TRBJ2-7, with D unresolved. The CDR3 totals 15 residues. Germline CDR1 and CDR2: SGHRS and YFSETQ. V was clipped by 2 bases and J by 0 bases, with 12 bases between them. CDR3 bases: TGCGCCAGCAGCTTTCTTGCCGCAGGCTCCTACGAGCAGTACTTC. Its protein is CASSFLAAGSYEQYF.

CDR3 coding DNA: TGTGCCATCAGTGAGGGGACGGGACAGAACACCGGGGAGCTGTTTTTT. Amino acids: CAISEGTGQNTGELFF. The V gene is TRBV10-3, the J gene TRBJ2-2; TRBD1 might be the D (6 bases). The V end lost 2 bases, the J end lost 1 base, and 11 bases lay between the germline ends. The germline CDR1 and CDR2 sequences are ENHRY and SYGVKD. CDR3 length equals 16 residues.

The CDR3: CASSNRETGELFF. In DNA form, the CDR3 reads TGTGCCAGCAGTAACAGGGAAACCGGGGAGCTGTTTTTT. The rearrangement links TRBV6-5 to TRBJ2-2; D may be TRBD1 (6 bases). Germline V gives CDR1 MNHEY, CDR2 SVGAGI. V gave up 5 bases and J gave up 5 bases, with 9 bases separating them. The CDR3 is 13 amino acids.

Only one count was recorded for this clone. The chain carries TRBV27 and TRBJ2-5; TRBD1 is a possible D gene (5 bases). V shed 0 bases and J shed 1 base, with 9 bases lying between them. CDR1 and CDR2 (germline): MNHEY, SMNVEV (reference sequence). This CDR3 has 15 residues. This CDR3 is CASSLSGQFQETQYF. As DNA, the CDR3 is TGTGCCAGCAGTTTATCGGGGCAGTTCCAAGAGACCCAGTACTTC.

The CDR3 spells CASSWSAGNIQYF. In DNA, the CDR3 is TGTGCCAGCAGTTGGTCAGCGGGGAACATTCAGTACTTC. The genes are TRBV12-3 or TRBV12-4 and TRBJ2-4; 7 bases are a match to TRBD2. Trimming cost V 4 bases and J 7 bases; bases outside gene matches: 4. This CDR3 is built from 13 residues.

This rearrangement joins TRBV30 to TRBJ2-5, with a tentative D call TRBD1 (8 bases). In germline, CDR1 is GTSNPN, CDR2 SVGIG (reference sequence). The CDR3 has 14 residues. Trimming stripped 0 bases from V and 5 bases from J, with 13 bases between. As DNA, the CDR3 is TGTGCCTGGAGTGTACAGGGGGGGCTGGAGACCCAGTACTTC. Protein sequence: CAWSVQGGLETQYF.

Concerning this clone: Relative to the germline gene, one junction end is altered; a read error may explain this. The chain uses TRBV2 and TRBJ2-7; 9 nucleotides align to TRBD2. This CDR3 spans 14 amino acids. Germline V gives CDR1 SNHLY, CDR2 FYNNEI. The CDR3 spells CASGSGLASSEQYF. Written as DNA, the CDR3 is TGTGCCAGTGGGTCGGGACTAGCATCCTCCGAGCAGTACTTC.

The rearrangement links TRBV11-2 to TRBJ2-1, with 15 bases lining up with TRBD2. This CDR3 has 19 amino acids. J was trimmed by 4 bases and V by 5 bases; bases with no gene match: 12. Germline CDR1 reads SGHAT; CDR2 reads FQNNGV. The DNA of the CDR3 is TGTGCCAGCAGCGAAGATGGGACTAGCGGGGGGACGGGTTACAATGAGCAGTTCTTC. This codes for CASSEDGTSGGTGYNEQFF.

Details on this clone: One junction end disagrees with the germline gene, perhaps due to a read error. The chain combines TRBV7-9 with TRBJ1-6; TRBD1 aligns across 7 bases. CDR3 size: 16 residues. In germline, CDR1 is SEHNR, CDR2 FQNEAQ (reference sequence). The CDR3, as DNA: TGTGCCAGCAGCTACTCCAGGGGGAATATCGATTCAGCCCTCCACTTT. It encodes CASSYSRGNIDSALHF.

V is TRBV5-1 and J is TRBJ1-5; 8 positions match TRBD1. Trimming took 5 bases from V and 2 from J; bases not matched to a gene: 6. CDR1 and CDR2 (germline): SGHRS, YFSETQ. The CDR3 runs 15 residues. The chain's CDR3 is CASSPTGAGNQPQHF. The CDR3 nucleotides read TGCGCCAGCAGTCCGACAGGGGCTGGCAATCAGCCCCAGCATTTT.

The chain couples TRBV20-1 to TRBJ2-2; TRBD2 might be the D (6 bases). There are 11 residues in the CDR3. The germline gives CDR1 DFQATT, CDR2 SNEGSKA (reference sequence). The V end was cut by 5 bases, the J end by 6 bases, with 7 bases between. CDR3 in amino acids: CSAWGAGELFF. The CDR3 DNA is TGCAGTGCTTGGGGGGCCGGGGAGCTGTTTTTT.

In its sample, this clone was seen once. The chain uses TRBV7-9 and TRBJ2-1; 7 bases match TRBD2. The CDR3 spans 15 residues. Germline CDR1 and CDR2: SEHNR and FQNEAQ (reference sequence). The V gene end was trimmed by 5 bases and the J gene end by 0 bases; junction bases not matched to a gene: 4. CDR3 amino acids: CASSAGGSSYNEQFF. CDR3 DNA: TGTGCCAGCAGCGCCGGGGGGAGCTCCTACAATGAGCAGTTCTTC.

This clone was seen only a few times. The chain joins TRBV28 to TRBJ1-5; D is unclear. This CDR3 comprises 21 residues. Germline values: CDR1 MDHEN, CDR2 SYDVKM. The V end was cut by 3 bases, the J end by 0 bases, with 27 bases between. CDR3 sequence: CASSLLERNKRSSYSNQPQHF. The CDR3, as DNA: TGTGCCAGCAGTTTGCTCGAACGCAACAAGCGGAGTAGTTATAGCAATCAGCCCCAGCATTTT.

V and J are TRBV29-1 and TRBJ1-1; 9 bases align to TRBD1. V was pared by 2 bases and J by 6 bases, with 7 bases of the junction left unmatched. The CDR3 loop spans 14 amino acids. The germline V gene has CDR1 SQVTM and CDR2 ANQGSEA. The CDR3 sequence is CSVEIRTGVPEAFF. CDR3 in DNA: TGCAGCGTTGAAATCCGGACAGGGGTCCCTGAAGCTTTCTTT. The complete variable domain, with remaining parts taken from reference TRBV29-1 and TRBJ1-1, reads SAVISQKPSRDICQRGTSLTIQCQVDSQVTMMFWYRQQPGQSLTLIATANQGSEATYESGFVIDKFPISRPNLTFSTLTVSNMSPEDSSIYLCSVEIRTGVPEAFFGQGTRLTVV.

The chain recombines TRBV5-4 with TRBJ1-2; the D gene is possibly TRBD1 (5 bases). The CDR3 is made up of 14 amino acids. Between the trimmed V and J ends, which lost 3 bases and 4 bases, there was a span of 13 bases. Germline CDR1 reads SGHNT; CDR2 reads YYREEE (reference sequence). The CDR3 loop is CASSSSGVGYGYTF. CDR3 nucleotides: TGTGCCAGCAGCTCCTCGGGGGTTGGCTATGGCTACACCTTC.

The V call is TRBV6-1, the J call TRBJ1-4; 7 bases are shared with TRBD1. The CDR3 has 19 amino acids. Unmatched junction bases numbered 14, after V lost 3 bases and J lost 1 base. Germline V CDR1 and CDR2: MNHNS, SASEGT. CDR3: CASSDSSTGQKETNEKLFF. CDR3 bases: TGTGCCAGCAGTGATTCCTCGACAGGGCAAAAGGAAACTAATGAAAAACTGTTTTTT.

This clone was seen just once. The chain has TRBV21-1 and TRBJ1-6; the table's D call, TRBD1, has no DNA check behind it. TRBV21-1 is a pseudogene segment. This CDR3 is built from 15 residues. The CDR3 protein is CASSNRGSYNSPLHF. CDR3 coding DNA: TGTGCCAGCAGCAACAGGGGCTCCTATAATTCACCCCTCCACTTT.

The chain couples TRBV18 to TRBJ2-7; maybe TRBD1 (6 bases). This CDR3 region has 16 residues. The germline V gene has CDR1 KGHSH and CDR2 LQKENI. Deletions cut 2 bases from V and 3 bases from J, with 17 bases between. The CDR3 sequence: CASSPRSGALHYEQYF. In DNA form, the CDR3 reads TGTGCCAGCTCACCAAGGTCAGGGGCCCTTCACTACGAGCAGTACTTC. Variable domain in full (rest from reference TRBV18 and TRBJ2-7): NAGVMQNPRHLVRRRGQEARLRCSPMKGHSHVYWYRQLPEEGLKFMVYLQKENIIDESGMPKERFSAEFPKEGPSILRIQQVVRGDSAAYFCASSPRSGALHYEQYFGPGTRLTVT.